The 32 T cell receptor beta chains given below trace back to one sample, sequenced in a study of T cell responses to AZD1222 COVID-19 vaccine (dated by TCRdb to about 2021). The time point tag for this specimen amounts to: about 28 days (+/-7) after the second vaccine dose. The library relied on the immunoSEQ multiplex PCR assay. The clones in this table, taken by TCRdb from immuneACCESS, are in-frame only. Not every clone is retained; where verified, under half of the shortfall comes from an unresolved V gene, and the cause of the rest is unknown. The sample table holds 100,000 to 120,000 clones, of which about 90% were seen once. Around 15% of the sample lies in the top ten. Sequences were derived from peripheral blood, sampled 28 days after the second AZD1222 dose. Every receptor here comes from an adult who received the AZD1222 COVID-19 vaccine.

The V gene is TRBV27, the J gene TRBJ1-5; D remains ambiguous. The CDR3 runs to 13 residues. Germline V gene sequence: CDR1 MNHEY, CDR2 SMNVEV (reference sequence). V lost 5 bases and J lost 0, with 5 bases in between. The CDR3 DNA follows: TGTGCCAGCAGTAAATATAGCAATCAGCCCCAGCATTTT. It is translated as CASSKYSNQPQHF.

J is TRBJ1-2 and V is TRBV19; possible D gene TRBD1, 5 bases. This CDR3 spans 14 amino acids. The V end lost 4 bases, the J end lost 12 bases, and 21 bases lay between the germline ends. Germline V gives CDR1 LNHDA, CDR2 SQIVND (reference sequence). The DNA of the CDR3 is TGTGCCAGTAGTACCCAATTTCGGGGGGGGATCGACACCTTC. Its translation is CASSTQFRGGIDTF.

This chain uses TRBV5-1 with TRBJ1-1; D gene unclear. Per germline, CDR1 SGHRS and CDR2 YFSETQ. This CDR3 comprises 14 residues. The germline V and J ends were trimmed by 4 bases and 3 bases, with 13 bases remaining between them. DNA of the CDR3: TGCGCCAGCAGCGGCACCGCGCGGTACACTGAAGCTTTCTTT. This translates into CASSGTARYTEAFF.

The chain links TRBV3-1 (or the pseudogene TRBV3-2) to TRBJ1-6, with 9 bases matching TRBD1. The length of the CDR3 is 16 residues. The J segment lost 10 bases and the V segment lost 3 bases, leaving 10 bases of the junction unmatched. Germline V gene lookup returns CDR1 LGHDT and CDR2 YNNKEL (reference sequence). The CDR3: CASSQAAGTGRSPLHF. In DNA form, the CDR3 reads TGTGCCAGCAGCCAGGCTGCCGGGACAGGGCGGTCACCCCTCCACTTT.

The rearrangement links TRBV21-1 to TRBJ1-6; TRBD1, the D gene given by the table, was not confirmed from the DNA. TRBV21-1 is reported as a pseudogene. This CDR3 has 19 amino acids. The CDR3 loop reads CASSKEPVDRCGEDSPLHF. For the CDR3, the DNA is TGTGCCAGCAGCAAAGAGCCGGTAGACAGGTGTGGGGAAGATTCACCCCTCCACTTT.

This chain links TRBV4-2 with TRBJ1-3; D ambiguous. V was trimmed by 0 bases and J by 0 bases, leaving 9 bases between them. Germline lookup yields CDR1 LGHNA and CDR2 YNFKEQ. The CDR3 loop spans 16 amino acids. CDR3 bases: TGTGCCAGCAGCCAAGAAAGGGCAAGCTCTGGAAACACCATATATTTT. Translating it yields CASSQERASSGNTIYF.

The chain carries TRBV7-9 and TRBJ1-2, with 7 bases lining up with TRBD1. The V and J ends lost 5 bases and 2 bases, in that order; junction bases with no gene match: 5. The length of the CDR3 is 14 residues. Per germline, CDR1 SEHNR and CDR2 FQNEAQ (reference sequence). CDR3 nucleotide sequence: TGTGCCAGCAGCGCCAGACAGGGAAACTATGGCTACACCTTC. Residues: CASSARQGNYGYTF.

V is TRBV18 and J is TRBJ2-5, with D tentatively TRBD1 or TRBD2 (6 bases each). Germline values: CDR1 KGHSH, CDR2 LQKENI. CDR3 length: 17 amino acids. V lost 2 bases to trimming and J lost 5 bases, with 21 bases between them. The DNA for the CDR3 is TGTGCCAGCTCACCAATGGGCGGCGGGGACATAGGGGAGACCCAGTACTTC. This sequence encodes CASSPMGGGDIGETQYF.

The chain links TRBV6-5 to TRBJ1-2; the match to TRBD1 covers 7 bases. The CDR3 contains 12 residues. The trim removed 6 bases at V and 8 bases at J, leaving 6 bases unmatched. Germline values: CDR1 MNHEY, CDR2 SVGAGI. CDR3 in amino acids: CASSPGQPGYTF. The CDR3 DNA sequence: TGTGCCAGCAGCCCGGGACAGCCAGGCTACACCTTC.

About this clone itself: An end of the junction differs from the germline gene, which may be a read error. V and J are TRBV7-9 and TRBJ2-7; D not resolved. Germline V gene sequence: CDR1 SEHNR, CDR2 FQNEAQ (reference sequence). This CDR3 comprises 12 residues. The CDR3 DNA follows: TGTGCCAGCAGCTTAGAAAGAGGTAGACTCATCTTC. This codes for CASSLERGRLIF.

V gene TRBV5-1 combines with J gene TRBJ2-3; D possibly uses TRBD1 or TRBD2 (6 bases each). V lost 1 base and J 3 bases, leaving 12 bases between the germline ends. CDR1 and CDR2 from the germline V gene are SGHRS and YFSETQ. The CDR3 contains 15 residues. The CDR3 nucleotides are TGCGCCAGCAGCTTGTGGGGGGCAGGGACAGATACGCAGTATTTT. It specifies CASSLWGAGTDTQYF.

This chain connects TRBV7-2 to TRBJ1-2; 7 bases fit TRBD1. Germline lookup yields CDR1 SGHTA and CDR2 FQGNSA. Trimming removed 5 bases from V and 3 bases from J; junction bases left unmatched: 9. CDR3 size: 15 residues. The CDR3 loop reads CASSPLQGTHYGYTF. DNA for the CDR3: TGTGCCAGCAGCCCACTACAGGGGACTCACTATGGCTACACCTTC.

The chain recombines TRBV7-8 with TRBJ2-6; no reliable D call. This CDR3 has 18 residues. The V end lost 4 bases, the J end lost 3 bases, and 19 bases lay between the germline ends. Germline CDR1 SGHVS, CDR2 FQNEAQ. CDR3 coding DNA: TGTGCCAGCAGCTGGTTGGGCATTGAAGGTGTTGGGGCCAACGTCCTGACTTTC. Translation gives CASSWLGIEGVGANVLTF.

The chain's CDR3 is CASSRAGNTDTQYF. The CDR3 region has the DNA TGTGCCAGCAGCCGCGCCGGGAACACAGATACGCAGTATTTT. The chain couples TRBV3-1 (or the pseudogene TRBV3-2) to TRBJ2-3; TRBD2 might be the D (5 bases). Germline V lookup: CDR1 LGHDT, CDR2 YNNKEL (reference sequence). V was pared by 4 bases and J by 2 bases, with 10 bases between. The CDR3 is 14 amino acids.

V is TRBV19 and J is TRBJ1-3; D call uncertain. CDR3 length: 16 amino acids. Germline V gene lookup returns CDR1 LNHDA and CDR2 SQIVND (reference sequence). V was clipped by 4 bases and J by 0 bases, with 13 bases between them. The CDR3 loop reads CASSTPPNHSGNTIYF. The CDR3 DNA follows: TGTGCCAGTAGTACCCCCCCAAACCACTCTGGAAACACCATATATTTT.

CDR3 sequence reads: CASSRTSYEQYF. The CDR3 DNA reads as TGTGCCAGTTCTCGGACTAGCTACGAGCAGTACTTC. The V and J genes are TRBV28 and TRBJ2-7; 7 nucleotides agree with TRBD2. Trimming removed 9 bases from V and 3 bases from J; junction bases left unmatched: 5. Looked up from germline, CDR1 is MDHEN and CDR2 is SYDVKM. There are 12 residues in the CDR3.

This chain joins TRBV19 and TRBJ1-5; D gene unclear. The CDR3 length is 13 residues. The V gene lost 6 bases and the J gene lost 1 base, with 7 bases spanning the gap. CDR1 is LNHDA, CDR2 SQIVND, per germline (reference sequence). This CDR3 is CASRGASNQPQHF. The CDR3 DNA reads TGTGCCAGTAGGGGCGCGAGCAATCAGCCCCAGCATTTT.

This rearrangement joins TRBV4-1 to TRBJ1-2; 8 nucleotides agree with TRBD1. Germline trimming cut 1 base from V and 0 bases from J; bases unmatched to any gene: 10. Germline values: CDR1 MGHRA, CDR2 YSYEKL. This CDR3 spans 18 amino acids. The CDR3 coding sequence is TGCGCCAGCAGCCAAGGGTTACGGACAGGGAGGTCTAACTATGGCTACACCTTC. It is translated as CASSQGLRTGRSNYGYTF.

This clone was counted between two and nine times. V gene TRBV19 combines with J gene TRBJ2-2, with 8 bases matching TRBD2. CDR1 LNHDA and CDR2 SQIVND come from the germline V gene (reference sequence). This CDR3 spans 15 amino acids. The V and J ends lost 6 bases and 7 bases, in that order; junction bases with no gene match: 10. The chain's CDR3 is CASRPTSGRSGELFF. Written as DNA, the CDR3 is TGTGCCAGTAGACCTACTAGCGGTCGTAGCGGGGAGCTGTTTTTT.

This chain links TRBV18 with TRBJ2-7; 11 bases line up with TRBD1. V lost 2 bases, J lost 5 bases, and 17 bases stayed unmatched. CDR3 length: 19 amino acids. CDR1 is KGHSH, CDR2 LQKENI, per germline. This chain's CDR3 is CASSPIKWTGGALKNEQYF. The CDR3, as DNA: TGTGCCAGCTCACCAATTAAATGGACAGGGGGCGCGCTAAAGAACGAGCAGTACTTC.

The chain links TRBV19 to TRBJ1-2; a weak D match, TRBD1 (6 bases). The germline V gene has CDR1 LNHDA and CDR2 SQIVND (reference sequence). V lost 1 base and J 4 bases, leaving 13 bases between the germline ends. The CDR3 has 15 residues. The CDR3 loop is CASSIGGHVGYGYTF. The DNA for the CDR3 is TGTGCCAGTAGTATAGGGGGACACGTAGGCTATGGCTACACCTTC.

The chain is built from TRBV4-1 and TRBJ2-4, with 12 bases identical to TRBD2. The junction had 14 bases not matched to a gene; V was cut back by 4 bases and J by 1 base. CDR1 and CDR2 from the germline V gene are MGHRA and YSYEKL. This CDR3 has 20 residues. The CDR3: CASSPQGLAGGVRAKNIQYF. CDR3 DNA sequence: TGCGCCAGCAGCCCCCAGGGGCTAGCGGGAGGGGTCAGGGCCAAAAACATTCAGTACTTC.

This chain links TRBV7-9 with TRBJ1-6; D unresolved. The germline V gene encodes CDR1 SEHNR and CDR2 FQNEAQ (reference sequence). V gave up 0 bases and J gave up 0 bases, with 9 bases separating them. This CDR3 contains 17 residues. The CDR3 loop is CASSLAGESSYNSPLHF. For the CDR3, the DNA is TGTGCCAGCAGCTTAGCCGGGGAAAGCTCCTATAATTCACCCCTCCACTTT.

The chain employs TRBV2 and TRBJ2-5; D could derive from TRBD1 or TRBD2 (5 bases each). Germline V CDR1 and CDR2: SNHLY, FYNNEI. This CDR3 region has 14 residues. Trimming took off 6 bases at V and 3 bases at J, with 14 bases between the two ends. DNA for the CDR3: TGTGCCAGCAGCCCTCCGGGGACGGAAGAGACCCAGTACTTC. The encoded protein is CASSPPGTEETQYF.

The V gene is TRBV11-3, the J gene TRBJ1-5; D is unclear. Trimming cost V 0 bases and J 6 bases, with 6 bases left between them. CDR3 size: 13 residues. Germline V CDR1 and CDR2: SGHNT, YENEEA. The CDR3 coding sequence is TGTGCCAGCAGCTTAGAGGAGGGTCAGCCCCAGCATTTT. Its protein is CASSLEEGQPQHF.

CDR3 sequence: CASSLPHTFSGNTIYF. CDR3 sequence (DNA): TGTGCCAGCAGCCTCCCCCACACTTTCTCTGGAAACACCATATATTTT. V and J are TRBV28 and TRBJ1-3; D ambiguous. CDR3 length equals 16 residues. Germline loops: CDR1 MDHEN, CDR2 SYDVKM. The ends were cut back, 6 bases at V and 0 bases at J, with 15 bases in the middle.

This chain joins TRBV28 and TRBJ1-3; maybe TRBD1 (5 bases). The CDR3 consists of 14 residues. Per germline, CDR1 MDHEN and CDR2 SYDVKM. V lost 2 bases and J lost 2, with 7 bases in between. DNA of the CDR3: TGTGCCAGCAGTTTAGGGGGTCCTGGAAACACCATATATTTT. Protein: CASSLGGPGNTIYF.

This chain links TRBV28 with TRBJ2-3; 9 bases line up with TRBD2. Losses at the gene ends were 2 bases for V and 3 bases for J; bases not matched to a gene: 3. The CDR3 spans 15 residues. Per the germline V gene, CDR1 is MDHEN and CDR2 is SYDVKM. For the CDR3, the DNA is TGTGCCAGCAGTTTACTGCGGGAGGGGACAGATACGCAGTATTTT. This encodes CASSLLREGTDTQYF. The variable domain in full, completed from reference TRBV28 and TRBJ2-3, reads DVKVTQSSRYLVKRTGEKVFLECVQDMDHENMFWYRQDPGLGLRLIYFSYDVKMKEKGDIPEGYSVSREKKERFSLILESASTNQTSMYLCASSLLREGTDTQYFGPGTRLTVL.

The gene calls are TRBV11-1 and TRBJ2-1, with D perhaps TRBD1 (6 bases). The CDR3 contains 15 residues. V shed 3 bases and J shed 6 bases, with 15 bases lying between them. Germline V gives CDR1 SGHAT, CDR2 FQDESV (reference sequence). The CDR3 loop is CASSFRGAGVNEQFF. The CDR3 nucleotides read TGTGCCAGCAGCTTTCGGGGCGCAGGGGTCAATGAGCAGTTCTTC. The full variable domain, rest sourced from reference TRBV11-1 and TRBJ2-1, is EAEVAQSPRYKITEKSQAVAFWCDPISGHATLYWYRQILGQGPELLVQFQDESVVDDSQLPKDRFSAERLKGVDSTLKIQPAELGDSAMYLCASSFRGAGVNEQFFGPGTRLTVL.

The J gene is TRBJ1-2, the V gene TRBV5-1; D may be TRBD1 (6 bases). Trimming pared 4 bases from V and 1 base from J, leaving 8 bases between. Germline CDR1 reads SGHRS; CDR2 reads YFSETQ. This CDR3 has 13 residues. For the CDR3, the DNA is TGCGCCAGCAGCGGGGGGCTTAACTATGGCTACACCTTC. Amino acids: CASSGGLNYGYTF.

This clone appeared once. V is TRBV30 and J is TRBJ2-7; TRBD2 aligns across 7 bases. This CDR3 has 14 residues. Trimming cost V 2 bases and J 2 bases; bases outside gene matches: 6. Per germline, CDR1 GTSNPN and CDR2 SVGIG (reference sequence). Here the CDR3 DNA reads TGTGCCTGGAGTCACCGGGGAGGGACCTACGAGCAGTACTTC. Residues: CAWSHRGGTYEQYF. Complete variable domain (other parts from reference TRBV30 and TRBJ2-7): SQTIHQWPATLVQPVGSPLSLECTVEGTSNPNLYWYRQAAGRGLQLLFYSVGIGQISSEVPQNLSASRPQDRQFILSSKKLLLSDSGFYLCAWSHRGGTYEQYFGPGTRLTVT.

The V and J genes are TRBV18 and TRBJ1-3; 7 bases line up with TRBD1. CDR3 length equals 16 residues. Germline V gene data show CDR1 as KGHSH and CDR2 as LQKENI. V lost 6 bases to trimming and J lost 3 bases; unmatched junction nucleotides: 11. CDR3 in amino acids: CASSNVGQTIGNTIYF. CDR3 nucleotides: TGTGCCAGCTCGAACGTGGGACAGACAATTGGAAACACCATATATTTT.